This TCR beta chain was sequenced in a study of blood T cell repertoires in COVID-19. On the study more broadly: Spain, Italy and the United States supplied samples that represented acute and convalescent COVID-19.

Measured with immunoSEQ multiplex PCR; TCRdb has only the in-frame clones, and not every one. This sample has approximately 220,000 clones, with about 79% found just once. The study drew participants aged 18 to 89 years from 20 to 30 US areas. Membership in each cohort depended on participant-reported clinical history. From germline, CDR1 is LNHDA and CDR2 SQIVND (reference sequence). This CDR3 is 15 amino acids long. V shed 5 bases and J 5 bases; nucleotides not matched to a gene: 9. The V and J genes are TRBV19 and TRBJ2-7, with 10 bases identical to TRBD2. Sequences were obtained from PBMCs or T cells enriched from blood (not recorded which). The receptor was isolated from a woman aged 40 to 49 with acute COVID-19. This chain's CDR3 is CASSVIAGGRHEQYF. As DNA, the CDR3 is TGTGCCAGTAGTGTAATAGCGGGAGGTCGCCACGAGCAGTACTTC.